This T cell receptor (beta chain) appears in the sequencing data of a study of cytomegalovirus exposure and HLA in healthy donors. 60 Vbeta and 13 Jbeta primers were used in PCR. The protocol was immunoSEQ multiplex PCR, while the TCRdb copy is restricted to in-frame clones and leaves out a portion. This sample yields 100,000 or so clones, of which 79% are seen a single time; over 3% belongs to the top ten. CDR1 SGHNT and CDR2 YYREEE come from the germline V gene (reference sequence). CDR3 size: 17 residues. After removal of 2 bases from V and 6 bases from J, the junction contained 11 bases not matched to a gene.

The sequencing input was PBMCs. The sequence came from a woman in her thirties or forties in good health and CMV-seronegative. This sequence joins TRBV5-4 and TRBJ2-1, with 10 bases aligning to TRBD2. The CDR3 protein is CASSLGPSGGPGNEQFF. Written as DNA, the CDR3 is TGTGCCAGCAGCTTAGGGCCTAGCGGGGGCCCGGGCAATGAGCAGTTCTTC.